This T cell receptor (beta chain) was captured in a study of blood T cell repertoires in COVID-19. V dropped 6 bases and J dropped 6; count of bases not matched to a gene: 10. Germline V gene data show CDR1 as KGHSH and CDR2 as LQKENI. CDR3 length: 15 residues. Only in-frame clones appear in the TCRdb table, and some are missing; sequencing was by immunoSEQ multiplex PCR. The sample has 140,000 to 150,000 clones; approximately 88% are singletons. This chain connects TRBV18 to TRBJ2-1, with 8 bases lining up with TRBD2. The specimen sequenced was peripheral blood. The source of this sequence is a man aged 55-75 years with active or convalescent COVID-19. Written as DNA, the CDR3 is TGTGCCAGCTCGCCTCTAGCGGGCGGCCTCAATGAGCAGTTCTTC. As protein: CASSPLAGGLNEQFF.